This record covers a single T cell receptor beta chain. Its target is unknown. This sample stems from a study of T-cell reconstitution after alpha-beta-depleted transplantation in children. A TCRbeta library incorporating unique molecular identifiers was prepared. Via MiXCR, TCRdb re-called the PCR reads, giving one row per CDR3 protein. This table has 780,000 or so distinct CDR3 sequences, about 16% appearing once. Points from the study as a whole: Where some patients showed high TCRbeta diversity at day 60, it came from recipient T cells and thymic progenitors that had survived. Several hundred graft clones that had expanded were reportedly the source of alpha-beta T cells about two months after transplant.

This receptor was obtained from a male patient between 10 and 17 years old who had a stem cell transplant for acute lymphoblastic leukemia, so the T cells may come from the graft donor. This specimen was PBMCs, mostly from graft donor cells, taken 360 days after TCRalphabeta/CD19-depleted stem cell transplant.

The CDR3 DNA sequence: TGCAGTGCTAGAGAGGGGCTGGGTGAAAAACTGTTTTTT. This codes for CSAREGLGEKLFF. The chain uses TRBV20-1 and TRBJ1-4, with D possibly TRBD1 on 5 matching bases. Germline CDR1 is DFQATT and CDR2 is SNEGSKA (reference sequence). This CDR3 is 13 amino acids long. Between the trimmed V and J ends, which lost 0 bases and 7 bases, there was a span of 9 bases.